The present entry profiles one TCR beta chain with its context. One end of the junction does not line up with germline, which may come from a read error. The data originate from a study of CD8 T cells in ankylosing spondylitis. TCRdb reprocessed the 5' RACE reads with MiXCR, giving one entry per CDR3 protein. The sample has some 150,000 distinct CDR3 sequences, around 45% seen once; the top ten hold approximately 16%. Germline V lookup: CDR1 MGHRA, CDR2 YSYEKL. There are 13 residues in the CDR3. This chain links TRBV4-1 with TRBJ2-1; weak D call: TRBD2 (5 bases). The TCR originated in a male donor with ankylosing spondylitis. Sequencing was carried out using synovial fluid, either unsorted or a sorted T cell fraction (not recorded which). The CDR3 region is CASSQDHWTGKLF. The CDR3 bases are TGCGCCAGCAGCCAAGATCATTGGACTGGGAAGCTCTTC.